This TCR beta chain was retrieved from a study of shared clonotypes between healthy human individuals. Method: immunoSEQ multiplex PCR; TCRdb's copy keeps in-frame clones and lacks some. The sample yields 1 million to 1.2 million clones, roughly 77% seen once. Trimming shortened V by 1 base and J by 5 bases, and 15 bases separated the two germline ends. The CDR3 is 16 residues long. This clonotype was sampled from a man between 18 and 35 years old in good health. Some clones in this sample may be carry-over from other donors' samples. The source material was memory CD4+ T cells from PBMCs. Subset denoted: CD45RA-negative fraction. V is TRBV5-3 and J is TRBJ1-4; unclear D gene. TRBV5-3 is sorted into the ORF group, with uncertain function. CDR3: CARSLNLRGPNEKLFF. CDR3 sequence (DNA): TGTGCCAGAAGCTTGAACCTGAGAGGGCCCAATGAAAAACTGTTTTTT.